This paragraph covers one TCR beta chain sequence. Antigen specificity is unknown. The CDR3 totals 13 residues. CDR1 ENHRY and CDR2 SYGVKD come from the germline V gene. V was clipped by 9 bases and J by 0 bases, with 11 bases between them. Produced via immunoSEQ multiplex PCR; TCRdb's table is partial and in-frame only. The sample shows under 35,000 clones, 90% of them seen only once. The data originate from a study of glioma-infiltrating T cells after dendritic cell vaccination. The overall study: Dendritic cell vaccination trial patients had either newly diagnosed or recurrent glioblastoma. Monocyte-derived dendritic cells, cultured 7 to 8 days with IL-4 and GM-CSF, were pulsed with autologous tumor lysate.

Study-level findings and limits: TCR clonality showed no direct relationship with survival.

Fresh-frozen tumor tissue and more than two years of survival data were available for all. The receptor's source is a human donor with glioblastoma. The gene calls are TRBV10-3 and TRBJ1-1, with a tentative D call TRBD1 (6 bases). Sequences were derived from blood, sampled before dendritic cell vaccination. The CDR3 DNA follows: TGTGCCATACAGGGAGCTTTGAACACTGAAGCTTTCTTT. It specifies CAIQGALNTEAFF.